This T cell receptor beta chain was observed in a study of OX40 agonist ivuxolimab in advanced cancers. Notes on the study in general: Dosing at 0.1 to 3.0 mg/kg was accompanied by clonal expansion of CD4+ and CD8+ blood T cells by week 6.

As regards this clone: The antigen is undetermined.

J was trimmed by 5 bases and V by 4 bases; bases with no gene match: 2. Per germline, CDR1 GTSNPN and CDR2 SVGIG (reference sequence). This CDR3 comprises 13 residues. The repertoire was sequenced with immunoSEQ multiplex PCR; TCRdb's copy has only in-frame clones and lacks some. The data contain some 70,000 clones, less than 90% of them singletons. This clonotype was obtained from an adult with an advanced solid tumor such as melanoma, head and neck, liver or kidney cancer. The input for sequencing was CD4+ or CD8+ T cells sorted from blood, taken in a trial of the OX40 agonist ivuxolimab. The chain links TRBV30 to TRBJ2-2; 9 positions agree with TRBD1. The CDR3 coding sequence is TGTGCCTGGAAGGGACAGGGAACCGGGGAGCTGTTTTTT. It specifies CAWKGQGTGELFF.